The clone carrying this T cell receptor (beta chain) was counted many times. Its specificity is not known. The data were taken from a study of T cell repertoires in cytomegalovirus infection. Study-level information: Through public TCR beta signatures, both CMV infection and matching HLA type were indicated. Study-level points and caveats: Cumulative public TCR beta family frequency identified carriers of CMV plus the relevant HLA. The ex vivo response showed dominance by HLA-C-restricted CMV-specific TCR beta clonotypes.

The V gene lost 6 bases and the J gene lost 2 bases, with 22 bases spanning the gap. This CDR3 has 17 residues. Germline assignment: CDR1 SGHAT and CDR2 FQNNGV. TCRdb reanalysed the reads using MiXCR and keeps one entry per CDR3 protein. The sample records under 200,000 distinct CDR3 sequences, 7.5% to 10% being singletons. This sequence was found in a human donor in good health (CMV status not recorded). Some clones in this sample may be carry-over from other donors' samples. The chain has TRBV11-2 and TRBJ1-2; D is perhaps TRBD1 (5 bases). Sequencing was carried out using PBMCs. CDR3 sequence (DNA): TGTGCCAGCAGTTCAATCCGGGGGATCGGGGCCAACTATGGCTACACCTTC. This sequence encodes CASSSIRGIGANYGYTF.